This entry lists 20 T cell receptor beta chains sequenced from one sample in a study of T cells in Graves' hyperthyroidism and ophthalmopathy. Amplification yielded TCR beta CDR3 regions, with RNA transcripts as the source. The TCR CDR3 was amplified in a first-round RT-PCR using the HTBI primer set. TCRdb recomputed calls from the multiplex PCR reads with MiXCR, one row per CDR3 protein. The table records approximately 700,000 distinct CDR3 sequences, 16% of them present only once. Sequencing input: blood. These receptor sequences come from a man between 18 and 29 years old with Graves' hyperthyroidism.

The DNA for the CDR3 is TGCGCCAGCAGCCTAGCACTAGCGGGAGCCTACAATGAGCAGTTCTTC. Amino acid sequence: CASSLALAGAYNEQFF. V usage is TRBV4-1 and J usage is TRBJ2-1; 11 bases map to TRBD2. This CDR3 spans 16 amino acids. Germline trimming cut 4 bases from V and 2 bases from J; bases unmatched to any gene: 4. CDR1 and CDR2 from the germline V gene are MGHRA and YSYEKL.

Ten or more counts support this clonotype. The V and J genes are TRBV28 and TRBJ1-2; possibly TRBD1 for D (5 bases). Trimming removed 4 bases at V and 4 bases at J, with 13 bases between. The CDR3 loop spans 14 amino acids. Per the germline V gene, CDR1 is MDHEN and CDR2 is SYDVKM. CDR3 sequence: CASSSYLTVYGYTF. CDR3 nucleotide sequence: TGTGCCAGCAGTTCCTACCTGACAGTCTATGGCTACACCTTC.

This clonotype was picked up a small number of times. A much larger clone sits a single nucleotide away, making a read error possible. The chain recombines TRBV11-1 with TRBJ1-1; a possible D gene is TRBD1 (6 bases). This CDR3 has 12 amino acids. CDR1 SGHAT and CDR2 FQDESV come from the germline V gene (reference sequence). CDR3 bases: TGTGCCAGCAGCTCCGTTGGGGGCGAAGTTTTCTTT. Amino acids: CASSSVGGEVFF.

This clonotype was observed many times. The genes are TRBV20-1 and TRBJ1-2, with 7 bases fitting TRBD1. Germline-derived CDR1 and CDR2 are DFQATT and SNEGSKA (reference sequence). The CDR3 loop spans 14 amino acids. V was clipped by 3 bases and J by 5 bases; unmatched bases: 9. CDR3 protein: CSAREQGLDYGYTF. The CDR3 DNA sequence: TGCAGTGCTAGGGAACAGGGGTTGGATTATGGCTACACCTTC.

This clonotype was found many times. This chain connects TRBV29-1 to TRBJ1-2; D unresolved. V lost 5 bases, J lost 0 bases, and 16 bases lay in between. CDR3 length: 15 residues. The germline CDR1 and CDR2 sequences are SQVTM and ANQGSEA. The CDR3 nucleotides are TGCAGCGTTCTCCCCGCGGAGGCTACTAACTATGGCTACACCTTC. Translated: CSVLPAEATNYGYTF.

This clonotype was seen many times. The chain carries TRBV20-1 and TRBJ2-3; D call uncertain. There are 10 residues in the CDR3. The V gene lost 6 bases and the J gene lost 8 bases, with 9 bases spanning the gap. Germline CDR1 and CDR2: DFQATT and SNEGSKA (reference sequence). The CDR3 nucleotides are TGCAGTGCCCCGGATCGTACGCAGTATTTT. The encoded protein is CSAPDRTQYF.

The DNA for the CDR3 is TGTGCCAGCAGTGAAGGACCTACCTGGACTAGCGACCGATCTGGGGCCAACGTCCTGACTTTC. This codes for CASSEGPTWTSDRSGANVLTF. V gene TRBV6-1 combines with J gene TRBJ2-6; 9 nucleotides line up with TRBD2. This CDR3 has 21 amino acids. J lost 1 base, V lost 1 base, and 14 bases had no gene match. Germline V CDR1 and CDR2: MNHNS, SASEGT.

This clonotype was counted many times. This sequence joins TRBV9 and TRBJ2-7; D is unclear. The CDR3 totals 13 residues. Trimming cost V 0 bases and J 1 base, with 5 bases left between them. The germline gives CDR1 SGDLS, CDR2 YYNGEE. The CDR3 DNA reads TGTGCCAGCAGCGTAGGGCTGTCCTACGAGCAGTACTTC. Its protein product is CASSVGLSYEQYF.

The V and J genes are TRBV12-3 or TRBV12-4 and TRBJ2-7; D gene uncertain. Between the trimmed V and J ends, which lost 3 bases and 2 bases, there was a span of 8 bases. The CDR3 sequence is 13 residues long. CDR3 sequence: CASSFRNPYEQYF. The CDR3 DNA follows: TGTGCCAGCAGTTTCCGAAACCCCTACGAGCAGTACTTC.

At least ten counts were recorded for this clonotype. This chain uses TRBV30 with TRBJ2-7; D ambiguous. In germline, CDR1 is GTSNPN, CDR2 SVGIG (reference sequence). The ends were cut back, 5 bases at V and 2 bases at J, with 19 bases in the middle. This CDR3 comprises 15 residues. The CDR3 loop is CAWVRKIAGPYEQYF. The CDR3 bases are TGTGCCTGGGTCCGCAAGATAGCAGGCCCCTACGAGCAGTACTTC.

The sample holds a few counts of this clonotype. Here the CDR3 DNA reads TGCGCCAGCAGCCATAGCGGTACCCTGGTAACGCAGTATTTT. This gives the protein CASSHSGTLVTQYF. The chain carries TRBV4-3 and TRBJ2-3; possibly TRBD2 for D (6 bases). Germline V gene data show CDR1 as LGHNA and CDR2 as YSLEER. CDR3 length: 14 amino acids. Trimming pared 3 bases from V and 9 bases from J, leaving 16 bases between.

This clonotype was seen repeatedly, ten times or more. The chain joins TRBV12-3 or TRBV12-4 to TRBJ1-1; no clear D. This CDR3 is 13 amino acids long. Trimming removed 3 bases at V and 7 bases at J, with 12 bases between. CDR3 loop: CASSFTAEGEAFF. CDR3 DNA: TGTGCCAGCAGTTTTACGGCGGAGGGTGAAGCTTTCTTT.

J is TRBJ2-5 and V is TRBV6-5; 12 bases agree with TRBD2. The CDR3 is 15 residues long. The V and J ends lost 2 bases and 11 bases, in that order; junction bases with no gene match: 9. Germline V gene data show CDR1 as MNHEY and CDR2 as SVGAGI. The CDR3 region has the DNA TGTGCCAGCAGTTACGACGAAGGACTAGCGGGAACACAGTACTTC. Translated: CASSYDEGLAGTQYF.

V is TRBV7-9 and J is TRBJ2-1; the match to TRBD2 covers 8 bases. This CDR3 spans 15 amino acids. V was clipped by 1 base and J by 5 bases; unmatched bases: 4. CDR1 is SEHNR, CDR2 FQNEAQ, per germline (reference sequence). The CDR3 sequence is CASSLGAGGHNEQFF. The CDR3 DNA follows: TGTGCCAGCAGCTTAGGGGCGGGGGGTCACAATGAGCAGTTCTTC.

The chain is built from TRBV18 and TRBJ1-1, with 10 bases identical to TRBD1. Germline V lookup: CDR1 KGHSH, CDR2 LQKENI. The junction had 13 bases not matched to a gene; V was cut back by 2 bases and J by 10 bases. The CDR3 consists of 16 residues. CDR3 sequence (DNA): TGTGCCAGCTCACCATCCTCTGACAGGGGGCGCCAGGGAGCTTTCTTT. As protein: CASSPSSDRGRQGAFF.

V usage is TRBV9 and J usage is TRBJ2-3; 13 bases are a match to TRBD2. V trimming: 6 bases; J trimming: 4 bases; junction bases outside the gene matches: 11. Germline V lookup: CDR1 SGDLS, CDR2 YYNGEE. The CDR3 spans 17 residues. The CDR3 sequence is CASNRQGTSGRADTQYF. The CDR3 DNA follows: TGTGCCAGCAACAGACAGGGTACTAGCGGGAGGGCAGATACGCAGTATTTT. Full variable domain (missing parts from reference TRBV9 and TRBJ2-3): DSGVTQTPKHLITATGQRVTLRCSPRSGDLSVYWYQQSLDQGLQFLIQYYNGEERAKGNILERFSAQQFPDLHSELNLSSLELGDSALYFCASNRQGTSGRADTQYFGPGTRLTVL.

V gene TRBV12-3 or TRBV12-4 combines with J gene TRBJ1-1; perhaps TRBD1 as D (5 bases). This CDR3 region has 12 residues. V was pared by 5 bases and J by 7 bases, with 11 bases between. The CDR3 nucleotides are TGTGCCAGCAGTCTCAGGGTCGGTGAAGCTTTCTTT. Its protein product is CASSLRVGEAFF.

This clonotype was seen only a few times. The rearrangement uses TRBV7-3 and TRBJ2-1, with D maybe TRBD2 (5 bases). CDR3 length: 18 residues. V lost 5 bases and J 0 bases, leaving 20 bases between the germline ends. In germline, CDR1 is SGHTA, CDR2 FQGTGA. In DNA, the CDR3 is TGTGCCAGCAGCGGCTCCGGTCCGGGAACGAGCTCCTACAATGAGCAGTTCTTC. This sequence encodes CASSGSGPGTSSYNEQFF. Looking up the rest from reference TRBV7-3 and TRBJ2-1 gives the full variable domain: GAGVSQTPSNKVTEKGKYVELRCDPISGHTALYWYRQSLGQGPEFLIYFQGTGAADDSGLPNDRFFAVRPEGSVSTLKIQRTERGDSAVYLCASSGSGPGTSSYNEQFFGPGTRLTVL.

This clonotype was observed a handful of times. CDR3 amino acids: CASGGLVDGPGELFF. DNA for the CDR3: TGTGCCAGCGGGGGACTAGTCGATGGGCCCGGGGAGCTGTTTTTT. The J gene is TRBJ2-2, the V gene TRBV6-1, with 8 bases identical to TRBD2. Germline V gives CDR1 MNHNS, CDR2 SASEGT. The CDR3 has 15 amino acids. V lost 8 bases to trimming and J lost 6 bases; unmatched junction nucleotides: 11.

This clonotype has a handful of counts. This chain links TRBV2 with TRBJ2-5; 9 bases fit TRBD2. J was trimmed by 4 bases and V by 4 bases; bases with no gene match: 10. Looked up from germline, CDR1 is SNHLY and CDR2 is FYNNEI. This CDR3 contains 16 residues. The CDR3 DNA reads as TGTGCCAGCAGTGGGAGCGGGGGGAGCAGGCGAGAGACCCAGTACTTC. Its translation is CASSGSGGSRRETQYF.